Shown below are 15 T cell receptor beta chains from a single sample sequenced in a study of radiotherapy plus CTLA-4 blockade in lung cancer. The protocol was immunoSEQ multiplex PCR, while the TCRdb copy is restricted to in-frame clones and leaves out a portion. The table includes about 59,000 clones, under 75% detected once. The sequencing here drew on peripheral blood, taken from a patient treated with radiotherapy plus ipilimumab. Receptors originate from a human donor with non-small cell lung cancer whose response to radiotherapy plus ipilimumab could not be evaluated.

In this sample, this clone turned up a few times. This sequence joins TRBV4-3 and TRBJ1-5; D remains unclear. The V and J ends lost 1 base and 2 bases respectively, with 9 bases between them. Per the germline V gene, CDR1 is LGHNA and CDR2 is YSLEER. The CDR3 runs to 15 residues. CDR3 sequence: CASSQVGLRNQPQHF. CDR3 coding DNA: TGCGCCAGCAGCCAAGTAGGACTCCGCAATCAGCCCCAGCATTTT.

The V gene is TRBV7-3, the J gene TRBJ2-7, with D unclear. The CDR3 extends over 12 amino acids. CDR1 and CDR2 from the germline V gene are SGHTA and FQGTGA. The V end lost 2 bases, the J end lost 6 bases, and 8 bases lay between the germline ends. The CDR3 region is CASSLFSREQYF. The CDR3 DNA reads TGTGCCAGCAGCTTATTCTCTCGCGAGCAGTACTTC.

This clone was counted a few times. The gene calls are TRBV11-3 and TRBJ2-1, with TRBD1 identical over 8 bases. The CDR3 consists of 16 residues. V lost 4 bases, J lost 6 bases, and 11 bases stayed unmatched. Per the germline V gene, CDR1 is SGHNT and CDR2 is YENEEA. Here the CDR3 DNA reads TGTGCCAGCAGCTCGGCTACAGGGACAGGCGCCAATGAGCAGTTCTTC. It codes for CASSSATGTGANEQFF.

This chain uses TRBV5-1 with TRBJ2-1, with D tentatively TRBD2 (7 bases). The CDR3 spans 18 residues. Germline lookup yields CDR1 SGHRS and CDR2 YFSETQ. Deletions cut 0 bases from V and 1 base from J, with 17 bases between. The CDR3 spells CASSLVTGGDVSYNEQFF. CDR3 coding DNA: TGCGCCAGCAGCTTGGTCACGGGGGGCGACGTATCCTACAATGAGCAGTTCTTC.

This clone is medium-sized within its sample. The V and J genes are TRBV7-2 and TRBJ1-5, with unresolved D. Trimming removed 8 bases from V and 0 bases from J, with 8 bases in between. Germline-derived CDR1 and CDR2 are SGHTA and FQGNSA. The CDR3 runs to 13 residues. The CDR3 region is CASGGYSNQPQHF. Here the CDR3 DNA reads TGTGCCAGCGGAGGGTATAGCAATCAGCCCCAGCATTTT.

The rearrangement joins TRBV19 to TRBJ1-1; D possibly corresponds to TRBD1 (6 bases). The CDR3 runs to 14 residues. V was pared by 10 bases and J by 0 bases, with 15 bases between. Germline V gene data show CDR1 as LNHDA and CDR2 as SQIVND (reference sequence). The CDR3 DNA follows: TGTGCCATCTCGGACAGCCGCATGAACACTGAAGCTTTCTTT. Residues: CAISDSRMNTEAFF.

The genes are TRBV6-5 and TRBJ1-2; no reliable D call. Trimming removed 0 bases at V and 6 bases at J, with 11 bases between. The CDR3 sequence is 14 residues long. Germline values: CDR1 MNHEY, CDR2 SVGAGI. DNA for the CDR3: TGTGCCAGCAGTTACTCGCCCAGGCTGGATGGCTACACCTTC. Translating gives CASSYSPRLDGYTF.

This clone was seen once. The genes are TRBV30 and TRBJ1-2; no reliable D call. CDR3 length equals 10 residues. V was cut by 3 bases and J by 7 bases, with 6 bases left in between. The V gene's germline CDR1 is GTSNPN and CDR2 SVGIG (reference sequence). The CDR3 region has the DNA TGTGCCTGGAGGTGGAGTGGCTACACCTTC. It encodes CAWRWSGYTF. The entire variable domain, with the rest obtained from reference TRBV30 and TRBJ1-2, is as follows: SQTIHQWPATLVQPVGSPLSLECTVEGTSNPNLYWYRQAAGRGLQLLFYSVGIGQISSEVPQNLSASRPQDRQFILSSKKLLLSDSGFYLCAWRWSGYTFGSGTRLTVV.

The V call is TRBV20-1, the J call TRBJ2-7; no clear D. CDR1 is DFQATT, CDR2 SNEGSKA, per germline (reference sequence). The CDR3 loop spans 11 amino acids. Trimming cost V 7 bases and J 5 bases, with 12 bases left between them. This CDR3 is CSVKLRNEQYF. The CDR3 coding sequence is TGCAGTGTCAAGCTCAGGAACGAGCAGTACTTC.

This clone has only one observation. This chain uses TRBV7-8 with TRBJ2-7, with TRBD1 as a possible D gene (5 bases). The CDR3 consists of 14 residues. V was pared by 1 base and J by 6 bases, with 13 bases between. Germline V gives CDR1 SGHVS, CDR2 FQNEAQ. The CDR3: CASSLVQGSVEQYF. Written as DNA, the CDR3 is TGTGCCAGCAGCTTAGTCCAGGGATCAGTCGAGCAGTACTTC.

The J gene is TRBJ2-3, the V gene TRBV13, with D unclear. The length of the CDR3 is 15 residues. The V gene's germline CDR1 is PRHDT and CDR2 FYEKMQ (reference sequence). V was cut by 5 bases and J by 3 bases, with 15 bases left in between. This CDR3 reads CASSPPEAETDTQYF. The CDR3 bases are TGTGCCAGCAGCCCTCCCGAGGCGGAAACAGATACGCAGTATTTT.

Only one count was recorded for this clone. This chain joins TRBV7-8 and TRBJ2-2; D may be TRBD2 (5 bases). The CDR3 is 15 residues long. The ends were cut back, 5 bases at V and 7 bases at J, with 17 bases in the middle. Germline assignment: CDR1 SGHVS and CDR2 FQNEAQ. CDR3 sequence: CASSANPLRDGELFF. Written as DNA, the CDR3 is TGTGCCAGCAGCGCCAACCCTCTCCGGGACGGGGAGCTGTTTTTT.

The chain has TRBV28 and TRBJ1-5; no firm D call. The length of the CDR3 is 15 residues. Germline V gene data show CDR1 as MDHEN and CDR2 as SYDVKM. V lost 10 bases and J 0 bases, leaving 16 bases between the germline ends. CDR3 nucleotides: TGTGCCACCTCATCTGACAATTATAGCAATCAGCCCCAGCATTTT. It yields the protein CATSSDNYSNQPQHF.

The genes are TRBV6-1 and TRBJ2-1; D is perhaps TRBD1 (5 bases). The CDR3 has 15 amino acids. The germline V gene encodes CDR1 MNHNS and CDR2 SASEGT. V lost 4 bases and J 8 bases, leaving 18 bases between the germline ends. CDR3 sequence reads: CASSVQSTERDEQFF. Written as DNA, the CDR3 is TGTGCCAGCAGTGTTCAATCGACAGAGCGCGATGAGCAGTTCTTC.

CDR3 nucleotide sequence: TGTGCCAGCAGCGGAGAATTAGGGAGGACAGGGGTGAATAATTCACCCCTCCACTTT. Its protein is CASSGELGRTGVNNSPLHF. The V call is TRBV7-6, the J call TRBJ1-6; 9 bases align to TRBD1. This CDR3 has 19 amino acids. The germline CDR1 and CDR2 sequences are SGHVS and FNYEAQ. V was pared by 5 bases and J by 5 bases, with 16 bases of the junction left unmatched.